This TCR beta chain was recovered during a study of beta chain features in type 1 diabetes (dated by TCRdb to 2017 to 2018). With regard to the full study: Patients and healthy donors did not differ in mean age, gender distribution, total cell number or subset yield. A total of approximately 100,000,000 sorted cells were examined across all samples, and the number of cells per subset was strongly correlated with RNA yield. The study compared the TCRB repertoires of sorted circulating CD4+ T cell subsets in recently diagnosed type 1 diabetes patients with those in matched healthy donors. Regulatory and stem cell-like memory subsets were isolated from only 8 patients and 8 healthy donors, whereas naive and central memory subsets came from all 30 or so donors.

Each donor gave one peripheral blood draw, averaging approximately 110 mL, which was collected into heparinised tubes. A BD FACSAria II was used to sort naive, central memory, regulatory and stem cell-like memory CD4+ T cells with a panel that included CD45RO, CCR7, CD25, CD127, CD95 and CD27. Every sorted population had a purity above 98%. PBMCs were separated immediately by Lymphoprep density gradient centrifugation and were stained directly, without being cultured. So that batch effects would be minimized, each experiment stained and sorted samples in pairs, pairing one healthy donor with one patient. This clone has just a few counts. Its antigen is currently not known. There are no base qualities to consult, and no much larger clone falls within one base. The research as a whole found: Shorter templates might have been favored by PCR, but patient and control samples were amplified and corrected together, so both groups would have been affected equally by any skew. Because cDNA was sequenced instead of genomic DNA, highly expressing activated cells could be over-represented, though the groups showed no difference in activation or CD3 levels. Naive, central memory and regulatory TCRB repertoires appeared more similar among patients than among healthy donors. In all four CD4+ subsets, TCRB CDR3 length was moderately but significantly shorter in type 1 diabetes patients. At VDJ recombination sites, patients with type 1 diabetes made fewer insertions and deleted more nucleotides, a pattern implying thymic rearrangement abnormalities. HLA sub-analyses involved small numbers of individuals, so any influence of HLA type on TCRB rearrangement remained unresolved.

The entire isolated RNA was reverse transcribed using the High Capacity cDNA Reverse Transcription Kit, and thus expressed TCRB transcripts were sequenced. Survey-depth immunoSEQ sequencing was performed on stem cell-like memory T cell samples, with an average of about 1.01 million total reads per sample. Sorted cells were lysed in RLT buffer and RNA was extracted with DNase-treated RNeasy Micro or Mini kits, depending on cell number. To prevent cross-contamination, each cell subset was processed individually, whereas patient and healthy donor samples were processed jointly. TCRB sequences were amplified from cDNA with the immunoSEQ multiplex PCR, producing 87-bp fragments spanning the CDR3 region. Amplicons were sequenced on the Illumina HiSeq platform. The original pipeline was this. Synthetic template baselines were used to correct PCR bias computationally, reads within Hamming distance 2 were collapsed, and singletons that could not be merged were discarded. Reads were aligned to IMGT to assign V, D and J genes, CDR3 length, and insertions or deletions at six rearrangement sites. Within each subset, clonotype counts were normalized to sorted cell number, and only after that were true diversity and Gini coefficients computed with the tcR R package. Repertoire sharing was quantified using the overlap coefficient calculated on TCRB nucleotide sequences. This immuneACCESS table, as held by TCRdb, lists in-frame sequences with V and J called but not all clones. Of the missing ones, under half trace to an unresolved V gene in checked studies; the others have no known cause. Clonal size and the V and J genes are those of that table, whereas D and trimming came from the DNA. This sample lists approximately 100,000 clones; 40% were detected once. The top ten clones comprise over 0.05% of the sample.

This clonotype originated in a woman between 18 and 29 years old in good health. The specimen was stem cell memory CD4+ T cells from blood. This sample's cell subset or site label indicates: stem cell-like memory CD4+ T cells.

The DNA sequence follows: TGTGCCAGCAGCTCCATGTGGCCAGCGGGAGTATCTGGGGCCAACGTCCTGACTTTC. The translation is CASSSMWPAGVSGANVLTF. The V and J segments used are TRBV11-2 and TRBJ2-6; 8 bases in the junction line up with TRBD2. CDR1 and CDR2 are drawn from the germline V gene: SGHAT, FQNNGV. Here V drops 4 bases and J drops 1 base, and the junction holds 12 bases not matched to any gene. The CDR3 contains 19 residues, cysteine and phenylalanine counted. Only the CDR3 portion is preserved as DNA: 57 bases, with reading frame beginning at the first base.